These 10 T cell receptor beta chains were sequenced from one sample in a study of response to subunit inactivated influenza vaccine. MiXCR was run by TCRdb on the RT-PCR reads, yielding one entry per CDR3 protein. The data hold 650,000 to 850,000 distinct CDR3 sequences, with 11% to 15% observed a single time. The specimen comprised PBMCs from blood, sampled around 15 days before vaccination. All receptors derive from a man aged 45-65 years who received an inactivated influenza vaccine.

V usage is TRBV28 and J usage is TRBJ1-3; D not certain. The CDR3 is made up of 15 amino acids. V shed 3 bases and J shed 2 bases, with 11 bases lying between them. From germline, CDR1 is MDHEN and CDR2 SYDVKM. CDR3 coding DNA: TGTGCCAGCAGTTTGTACAGCGGAGCTGGAAACACCATATATTTT. Translation: CASSLYSGAGNTIYF. Full variable domain (outside the CDR3, taken from reference TRBV28 and TRBJ1-3): DVKVTQSSRYLVKRTGEKVFLECVQDMDHENMFWYRQDPGLGLRLIYFSYDVKMKEKGDIPEGYSVSREKKERFSLILESASTNQTSMYLCASSLYSGAGNTIYFGEGSWLTVV.

The chain links TRBV20-1 to TRBJ1-2, with 11 bases aligning to TRBD1. The CDR3 runs 15 residues. Germline CDR1 reads DFQATT; CDR2 reads SNEGSKA (reference sequence). V was clipped by 3 bases and J by 6 bases; unmatched bases: 9. CDR3: CSARKDRGLRDGYTF. CDR3 nucleotides: TGCAGTGCTAGGAAGGACAGGGGGCTCAGAGATGGCTACACCTTC.

This clonotype was seen only a few times. The chain is built from TRBV20-1 and TRBJ2-6; TRBD1 aligns across 7 bases. CDR3 length: 14 residues. Germline-derived CDR1 and CDR2 are DFQATT and SNEGSKA (reference sequence). With V trimmed by 4 bases and J by 4 bases, 4 bases remained unmatched. The CDR3 nucleotides read TGCAGTGCTAAGACAGGGTTAGGGGCCAACGTCCTGACTTTC. As protein: CSAKTGLGANVLTF.

V gene TRBV7-2 combines with J gene TRBJ1-1, with unresolved D. Trimming pared 5 bases from V and 6 bases from J, leaving 25 bases between. CDR1 SGHTA and CDR2 FQGNSA come from the germline V gene. This CDR3 has 17 amino acids. The DNA for the CDR3 is TGTGCCAGCAGCCCATCCTTTGGAGAAGGTTTTCATTCTGAAGCTTTCTTT. Its protein is CASSPSFGEGFHSEAFF.

A few counts support this clonotype. V is TRBV28 and J is TRBJ2-7; 12 bases are shared with TRBD2. Germline CDR1 MDHEN, CDR2 SYDVKM. J was trimmed by 0 bases and V by 6 bases; bases with no gene match: 6. CDR3 length: 16 residues. CDR3 protein: CASREPTSGGSYEQYF. CDR3 in DNA: TGTGCCAGCAGGGAGCCGACTAGCGGGGGCTCCTACGAGCAGTACTTC.

In this sample, this clonotype turned up a few times. V and J are TRBV5-6 and TRBJ2-5, with D perhaps TRBD1 or TRBD2 (5 bases each). With 4 bases removed from V and 2 bases from J, the gap between germline ends came to 18 bases. CDR1 is SGHDT, CDR2 YYEEEE, per germline. The CDR3 length is 16 residues. CDR3 protein: CASSAPPGQGQETQYF. CDR3 sequence (DNA): TGTGCCAGCAGCGCTCCACCGGGGCAGGGTCAAGAGACCCAGTACTTC.

This clonotype has just a few counts. This chain links TRBV20-1 with TRBJ2-7; the D gene is possibly TRBD2 (7 bases). Germline assignment: CDR1 DFQATT and CDR2 SNEGSKA (reference sequence). This CDR3 comprises 12 residues. This chain's CDR3 is CSARGGPDEQYF. In DNA, the CDR3 is TGCAGCGCCAGGGGAGGGCCCGACGAGCAGTACTTC.

The chain recombines TRBV5-6 with TRBJ1-1; maybe TRBD1 (6 bases). CDR1 is SGHDT and CDR2 is YYEEEE in the germline V gene. V was clipped by 1 base and J by 2 bases, with 18 bases between them. The CDR3 runs 17 residues. CDR3 sequence (DNA): TGTGCCAGCAGCTTGAGGGGGAGCGCGGAAAAAAACACTGAAGCTTTCTTT. This encodes CASSLRGSAEKNTEAFF.

In its sample, this clonotype was seen a few times. V gene TRBV15 combines with J gene TRBJ1-4; possible D gene TRBD1, 5 bases. Germline CDR1 LNHNV, CDR2 YYDKDF (reference sequence). The CDR3 has 15 residues. The germline V and J ends were trimmed by 1 base and 12 bases, with 18 bases remaining between them. The CDR3 spells CATSRGGFGSEELFF. The CDR3 DNA sequence: TGTGCCACCAGCAGAGGGGGGTTTGGAAGTGAGGAACTGTTTTTT.

This clonotype was observed at least ten times. The chain has TRBV18 and TRBJ2-5; 9 positions match TRBD2. The V segment lost 3 bases and the J segment 1 base; nucleotides outside the gene matches: 6. The CDR3 length is 16 residues. The V gene's germline CDR1 is KGHSH and CDR2 LQKENI. This chain's CDR3 is CASSPYSGGLQETQYF. DNA for the CDR3: TGTGCCAGCTCACCGTATAGCGGGGGCCTCCAAGAGACCCAGTACTTC.